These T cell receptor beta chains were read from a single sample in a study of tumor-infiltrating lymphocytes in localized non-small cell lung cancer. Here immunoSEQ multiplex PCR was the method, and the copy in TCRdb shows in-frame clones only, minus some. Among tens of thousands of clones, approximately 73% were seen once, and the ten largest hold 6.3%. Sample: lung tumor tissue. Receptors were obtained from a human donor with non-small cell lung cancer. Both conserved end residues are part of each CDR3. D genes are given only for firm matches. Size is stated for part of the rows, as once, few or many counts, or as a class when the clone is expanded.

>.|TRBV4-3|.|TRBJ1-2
CASSQDGTGAYYGYTF
TGCGCCAGCAGCCAAGACGGTACGGGGGCTTACTATGGCTACACCTTC
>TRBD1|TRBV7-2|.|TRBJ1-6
CASSSRGLGNSPLHF
TGTGCCAGCAGCTCCAGGGGGCTCGGTAATTCACCCCTCCACTTT
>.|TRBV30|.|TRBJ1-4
CAWGQGFREKLFF
TGTGCCTGGGGTCAGGGGTTTCGGGAAAAACTGTTTTTT
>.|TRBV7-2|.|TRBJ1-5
CASSLVGREDQPQHF
TGTGCCAGCAGCTTAGTTGGTAGGGAAGATCAGCCCCAGCATTTT
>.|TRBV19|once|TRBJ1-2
CASSKGEGDGYTF
TGTGCCAGTTCGAAGGGGGAAGGGGATGGCTACACCTTC
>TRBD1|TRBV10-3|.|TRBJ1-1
CAISGSTGEITEAFF
TGTGCCATCAGTGGAAGCACAGGGGAAATCACTGAAGCTTTCTTT
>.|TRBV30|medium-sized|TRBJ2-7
CAWSVRRGHPVTYEQYF
TGTGCCTGGAGTGTACGTCGGGGACACCCAGTCACCTACGAGCAGTACTTC
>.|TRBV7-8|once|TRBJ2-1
CASSDGPNSYNEQFF
TGTGCCAGCAGCGATGGACCGAATTCCTACAATGAGCAGTTCTTC
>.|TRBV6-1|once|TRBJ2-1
CASSELSSGEQFF
TGTGCCAGCAGCGAACTGAGTAGCGGTGAGCAGTTCTTC
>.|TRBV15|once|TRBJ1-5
CATSRTNQPQHF
TGTGCCACCAGCAGAACTAATCAGCCCCAGCATTTT
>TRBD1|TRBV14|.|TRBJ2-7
CASSPPGQAYYEQYF
TGTGCCAGCAGCCCTCCGGGACAGGCATACTACGAGCAGTACTTC
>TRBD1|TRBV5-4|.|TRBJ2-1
CASSLGGQGVNEQFF
TGTGCCAGCAGCTTGGGGGGACAGGGTGTTAATGAGCAGTTCTTC
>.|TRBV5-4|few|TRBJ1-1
CASSLEAGNTEAFF
TGTGCCAGCAGCTTGGAGGCAGGTAACACTGAAGCTTTCTTT
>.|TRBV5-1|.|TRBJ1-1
CASSQGTGVSRAFF
TGCGCCAGCAGCCAGGGGACGGGGGTGAGTCGGGCTTTCTTT
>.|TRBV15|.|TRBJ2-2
CATSRDGGGNTGELFF
TGTGCCACCAGCAGAGATGGAGGGGGGAACACCGGGGAGCTGTTTTTT
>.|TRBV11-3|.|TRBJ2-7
CASSSLAGRSYEQYF
TGTGCCAGCAGCTCCCTGGCGGGACGTTCCTACGAGCAGTACTTC
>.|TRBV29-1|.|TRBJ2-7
CSVIGNSYEQYF
TGCAGCGTTATAGGGAACTCCTACGAGCAGTACTTC
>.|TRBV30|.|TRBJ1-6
CAWSTQGFGALHF
TGTGCCTGGAGTACACAGGGTTTTGGAGCCCTCCACTTT
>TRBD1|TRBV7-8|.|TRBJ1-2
CASSPRGGGGGYGYTF
TGTGCCAGCAGCCCGCGTGGAGGGGGCGGGGGCTATGGCTACACCTTC
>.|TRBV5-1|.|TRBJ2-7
CASNTNLGDAQYF
TGCGCCAGCAACACGAACCTTGGGGATGCGCAGTACTTC
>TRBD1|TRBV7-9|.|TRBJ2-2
CASSLGQGYTGELFF
TGTGCCAGCAGCCTGGGACAGGGATACACCGGGGAGCTGTTTTTT